The present entry profiles one TCR beta chain with its context. The V and J ends lost 0 bases and 5 bases, in that order; junction bases with no gene match: 3. The CDR3 spans 15 residues. The V gene's germline CDR1 is SGHNT and CDR2 YYREEE (reference sequence). This sample was included in a study of blood T cell repertoires in COVID-19. On the study more broadly: The study drew acute and convalescent COVID-19 samples from the United States, Italy and Spain.

Original processing notes: Nucleated cell counts were estimated from reference gene primer amplification. The repertoire was sequenced with immunoSEQ multiplex PCR; TCRdb's copy has only in-frame clones and lacks some. The V and J calls and clone size come from that table; D and trimming were worked out from the DNA. The sample holds some 110,000 clones, 85% to 90% seen once. The chain recombines TRBV5-4 with TRBJ1-5; TRBD1 matches at 9 bases. This TCR was recovered from a man aged 50-60 years with acute or convalescent COVID-19. Sequenced material: peripheral blood. The chain's CDR3 is CASSLGGQGHQPQHF. The CDR3 coding sequence is TGTGCCAGCAGCTTGGGGGGACAGGGACATCAGCCCCAGCATTTT.